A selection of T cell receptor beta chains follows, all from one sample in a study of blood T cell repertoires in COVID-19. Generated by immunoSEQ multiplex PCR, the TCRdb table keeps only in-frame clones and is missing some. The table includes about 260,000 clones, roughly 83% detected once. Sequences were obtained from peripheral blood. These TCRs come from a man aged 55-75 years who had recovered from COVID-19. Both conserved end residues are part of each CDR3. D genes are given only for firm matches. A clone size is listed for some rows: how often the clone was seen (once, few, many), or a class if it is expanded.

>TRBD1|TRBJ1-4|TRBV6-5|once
TGTGCCAGCAGTAATAGGCCCCGGGACAGTGAAAAACTGTTTTTT
CASSNRPRDSEKLFF
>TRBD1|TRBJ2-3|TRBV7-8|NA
TGTGCCAGCAGCTTCGGACAGGCTGGCACAGATACGCAGTATTTT
CASSFGQAGTDTQYF
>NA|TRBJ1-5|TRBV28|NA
TGTGCCAGCAGTTCCCCGCGGGAGGGAGCCGGGCAGCCCCAGCATTTT
CASSSPREGAGQPQHF
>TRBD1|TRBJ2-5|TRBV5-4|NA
TGTGCCAGCAGCCGACAGGGGAATAGTCTGGAGACCCAGTACTTC
CASSRQGNSLETQYF
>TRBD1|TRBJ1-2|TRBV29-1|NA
TGCAGCGTGGGGACAGGGTACGACTATGGCTACACCTTC
CSVGTGYDYGYTF
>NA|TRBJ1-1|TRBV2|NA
TGTGCCAGCAGTGAAGTCGGGGGGCCCGAAGCTTTCTTT
CASSEVGGPEAFF
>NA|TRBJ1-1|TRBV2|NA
TGTGCCAGCAGTGAATCAGGGAACACTGAAGCTTTCTTT
CASSESGNTEAFF
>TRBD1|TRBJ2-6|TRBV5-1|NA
TGCGCCAGCAGCTTGGGGGATCCGGCCCAGGGGGTCTCTGGGGCCAACGTCCTGACTTTC
CASSLGDPAQGVSGANVLTF
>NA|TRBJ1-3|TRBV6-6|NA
TGTGCCAGCAGAAAAGACCTAACCCGGGTGAACACCATATATTTT
CASRKDLTRVNTIYF
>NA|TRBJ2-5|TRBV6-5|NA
TGTGCCAGCACTTTCCTAGAGACCCAGTACTTC
CASTFLETQYF
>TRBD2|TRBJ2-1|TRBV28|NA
TGTGCCAGCAGTTCTGGACTAGCGGGGGCTCACAATGAGCAGTTCTTC
CASSSGLAGAHNEQFF
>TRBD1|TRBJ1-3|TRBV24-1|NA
TGTGCCACCAGTGATGGACAGGGAAGGGGAAGGGGAAACACCATATATTTT
CATSDGQGRGRGNTIYF
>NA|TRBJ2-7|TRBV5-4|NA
TGTGCCAGCAGCGTAACAGGGTCCTCCTACGAGCAGTACTTC
CASSVTGSSYEQYF
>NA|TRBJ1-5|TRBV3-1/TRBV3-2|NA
TGTGCCAGCAGCCAACAGTTTAGCAATCAGCCCCAGCATTTT
CASSQQFSNQPQHF
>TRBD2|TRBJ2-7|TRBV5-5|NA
TGTGCCAGCAGCACTGGACTAGCGGGACACCTATTCTACGAGCAGTACTTC
CASSTGLAGHLFYEQYF
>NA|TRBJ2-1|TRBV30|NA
TGTGCCTGGACCCGGAGGACGTTCAGTAACACGGGCAATGAGCAGTTCTTC
CAWTRRTFSNTGNEQFF
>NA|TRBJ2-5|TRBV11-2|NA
TGTGCCAGCAGCTTAGAGGCCCACCAAGAGACCCAGTACTTC
CASSLEAHQETQYF
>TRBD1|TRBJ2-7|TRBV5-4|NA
TGTGCCAGCAGCTTGGAAGGGGGCAGGAAAAACTACGAGCAGTACTTC
CASSLEGGRKNYEQYF
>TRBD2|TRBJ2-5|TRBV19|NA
TGTGCCAGTACCGCGACTAGCGGGAGGGCATGGGAGACCCAGTACTTC
CASTATSGRAWETQYF
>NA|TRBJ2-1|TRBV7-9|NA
TGTGCCAGCAGCCCATTCGCTGGACAGAATTACAATGAGCAGTTCTTC
CASSPFAGQNYNEQFF
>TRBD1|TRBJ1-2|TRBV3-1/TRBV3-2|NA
TGTGCCAGCAGCCAGGGGGACAGGGGGGCTAACTATGGCTACACCTTC
CASSQGDRGANYGYTF
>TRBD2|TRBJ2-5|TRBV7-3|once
TGTGCCAGCAGCTCCGGACTCGGCGGGGGAGAGACCCAGTACTTC
CASSSGLGGGETQYF